The 6 T cell receptor beta chains reported below all come from one sample, sequenced in a study of OX40 agonist ivuxolimab in advanced cancers. Sequencing used immunoSEQ multiplex PCR; TCRdb keeps in-frame clones, though not all of them. The table records approximately 76,000 clones, 85% to 90% of them present only once. The sample was CD4+ or CD8+ T cells sorted from blood, taken in a trial of the OX40 agonist ivuxolimab. The source is an adult with an advanced solid tumor such as melanoma, head and neck, liver or kidney cancer.

There are a few counts of this clone. The rearrangement uses TRBV5-1 and TRBJ2-7; D possibly uses TRBD1 or TRBD2 (5 bases each). This CDR3 spans 14 amino acids. The V end was cut by 4 bases, the J end by 2 bases, with 13 bases between. From germline, CDR1 is SGHRS and CDR2 YFSETQ. The CDR3 protein is CASSPGDAAYEQYF. CDR3 DNA sequence: TGCGCCAGCAGCCCTGGGGACGCCGCCTACGAGCAGTACTTC. Full variable domain (missing parts from reference TRBV5-1 and TRBJ2-7): KAGVTQTPRYLIKTRGQQVTLSCSPISGHRSVSWYQQTPGQGLQFLFEYFSETQRNKGNFPGRFSGRQFSNSRSEMNVSTLELGDSALYLCASSPGDAAYEQYFGPGTRLTVT.

The chain employs TRBV11-3 and TRBJ2-7; D unclear. Per germline, CDR1 SGHNT and CDR2 YENEEA. This CDR3 has 14 residues. The germline V and J ends were trimmed by 1 base and 5 bases, with 12 bases remaining between them. The CDR3 sequence is CASSLGQAGHEQYF. The CDR3 bases are TGTGCCAGCAGCTTAGGGCAGGCAGGCCACGAGCAGTACTTC.

V gene TRBV11-3 combines with J gene TRBJ1-1; D is ambiguous. V lost 1 base and J lost 3, with 6 bases in between. Germline assignment: CDR1 SGHNT and CDR2 YENEEA. The length of the CDR3 is 13 residues. CDR3 DNA sequence: TGTGCCAGCAGCTTAGTTAGGGACACTGAAGCTTTCTTT. Encoded protein: CASSLVRDTEAFF.

V and J are TRBV7-2 and TRBJ1-1, with D perhaps matching TRBD1 (5 bases). Trimming pared 0 bases from V and 0 bases from J, leaving 8 bases between. The CDR3 totals 15 residues. Germline V CDR1 and CDR2: SGHTA, FQGNSA. Here the CDR3 reads CASSLAAGLNTEAFF. For the CDR3, the DNA is TGTGCCAGCAGCTTAGCCGCAGGGTTGAACACTGAAGCTTTCTTT. Full variable domain (missing parts from reference TRBV7-2 and TRBJ1-1): GAGVSQSPSNKVTEKGKDVELRCDPISGHTALYWYRQSLGQGLEFLIYFQGNSAPDKSGLPSDRFSAERTGGSVSTLTIQRTQQEDSAVYLCASSLAAGLNTEAFFGQGTRLTVV.

J is TRBJ2-5 and V is TRBV5-4; 16 nucleotides agree with TRBD2. CDR1 SGHNT and CDR2 YYREEE come from the germline V gene (reference sequence). This CDR3 is built from 17 residues. V was pared by 4 bases and J by 5 bases, with 8 bases of the junction left unmatched. In DNA form, the CDR3 reads TGTGCCAGCAGCCCCGGGACTAGCGGGAGGGCCAGGGAGACCCAGTACTTC. This codes for CASSPGTSGRARETQYF.

This clone showed up just a few times. The chain couples TRBV19 to TRBJ2-5, with no clear D. The CDR3 spans 10 residues. The germline V gene has CDR1 LNHDA and CDR2 SQIVND (reference sequence). Trimming shortened V by 10 bases and J by 9 bases, and 12 bases separated the two germline ends. The CDR3 reads CATGPLSQYF. The CDR3 coding sequence is TGTGCCACCGGCCCGTTGTCCCAGTACTTC.